This entry lists 14 T cell receptor beta chains sequenced from one sample in a study of cytomegalovirus exposure and HLA in healthy donors. PCR involved 60 Vbeta and 13 Jbeta primers. Repertoires were generated with immunoSEQ multiplex PCR, while TCRdb's copy carries only in-frame clones and drops some. This sample yields fewer than 250,000 clones, of which roughly 73% are seen a single time; around 2.2% belongs to the top ten. Material for sequencing was PBMCs. The source is a woman between 25 and 40 years old in good health and CMV-seropositive.

This chain joins TRBV2 and TRBJ1-4; D uncertain. The V and J ends lost 6 bases and 7 bases respectively, with 15 bases between them. There are 14 residues in the CDR3. Germline values: CDR1 SNHLY, CDR2 FYNNEI. This CDR3 reads CASSKEGWSEKLFF. The CDR3 bases are TGTGCCAGCAGCAAGGAGGGTTGGAGTGAAAAACTGTTTTTT.

The chain employs TRBV5-1 and TRBJ1-2; D unresolved. The ends were cut back, 0 bases at V and 3 bases at J, with 9 bases in the middle. CDR3 length: 14 amino acids. Germline CDR1 reads SGHRS; CDR2 reads YFSETQ. DNA for the CDR3: TGCGCCAGCAGCTTGGAAGGCGGAGACTATGGCTACACCTTC. Amino acids: CASSLEGGDYGYTF.

V is TRBV6-5 and J is TRBJ2-5; 10 bases match TRBD1. With 5 bases clipped from V and 5 bases from J, the junction kept 2 bases outside the gene matches. CDR3 length equals 13 residues. The germline CDR1 and CDR2 sequences are MNHEY and SVGAGI. CDR3 in amino acids: CASSRDRGETQYF. DNA for the CDR3: TGTGCCAGCAGTCGGGACAGGGGCGAGACCCAGTACTTC.

This chain uses TRBV6-6 with TRBJ1-1, with D tentatively TRBD1 (5 bases). This CDR3 has 15 residues. The V gene's germline CDR1 is MNHNY and CDR2 SVGAGI (reference sequence). V was trimmed by 8 bases and J by 1 base, leaving 17 bases between them. DNA of the CDR3: TGTGCCAGCCGAAAAAGGGGTCGGAGGAACACTGAAGCTTTCTTT. It is translated as CASRKRGRRNTEAFF.

The V and J genes are TRBV18 and TRBJ1-6; TRBD1 matches at 7 bases. The germline CDR1 and CDR2 sequences are KGHSH and LQKENI. Losses at the gene ends were 4 bases for V and 10 bases for J; bases not matched to a gene: 7. The CDR3 contains 14 residues. The CDR3 sequence is CASSQLDRASPLHF. The CDR3 DNA sequence: TGTGCCAGCTCACAGCTCGACAGGGCATCACCCCTCCACTTT.

This clone was observed a handful of times. This chain joins TRBV14 and TRBJ2-1; TRBD2 agrees at 9 bases. The CDR3 loop spans 16 amino acids. Germline CDR1 SGHDN, CDR2 FVKESK. Trimming at V came to 2 bases and at J to 4 bases, leaving 6 bases not matched to a gene. CDR3 region: CASSQLTSGLYNEQFF. The CDR3 bases are TGTGCCAGCAGCCAATTAACTAGCGGGCTATACAATGAGCAGTTCTTC.

CDR3 bases: TGTGCCAGCAGCTCGAGGACAGCGCACAATGAGCAGTTCTTC. Translated: CASSSRTAHNEQFF. The V call is TRBV7-6, the J call TRBJ2-1, with TRBD1 as a possible D gene (6 bases). The CDR3 extends over 14 amino acids. Trimming took 4 bases from V and 5 from J, leaving 12 bases between them. Germline values: CDR1 SGHVS, CDR2 FNYEAQ.

As regards this clone: One end of the junction is discordant with germline, which a read error may explain. The identical CDR3 is also encoded by other nucleotide sequences in the sample. The chain couples TRBV5-6 to TRBJ2-7, with D possibly being TRBD1 (6 bases). The CDR3 is 19 residues long. Germline lookup yields CDR1 SGHDT and CDR2 YYEEEE. CDR3 nucleotide sequence: TGTGCTAGCAGCTTGGTAAAACCAATAACTCGACAGGCGCCCTACGAGCAGTACTTC. Its translation is CASSLVKPITRQAPYEQYF.

The genes are TRBV5-1 and TRBJ2-2; 10 nucleotides match TRBD2. The germline gives CDR1 SGHRS, CDR2 YFSETQ. The length of the CDR3 is 17 residues. V shed 4 bases, J shed 7 bases, and the junction held 13 bases outside the gene matches. CDR3: CASSPDASGRRHGELFF. CDR3 bases: TGCGCCAGCAGCCCGGACGCTAGCGGGAGAAGGCACGGGGAGCTGTTTTTT.

This clone was seen only a few times. The V and J genes are TRBV11-2 and TRBJ1-2; 7 bases agree with TRBD1. The J segment lost 4 bases and the V segment lost 2 bases, leaving 4 bases of the junction unmatched. The CDR3 totals 14 residues. Germline V gene sequence: CDR1 SGHAT, CDR2 FQNNGV. CDR3 in amino acids: CASSLSQGTYGYTF. Here the CDR3 DNA reads TGTGCCAGCAGCTTATCACAGGGGACCTATGGCTACACCTTC.

The chain uses TRBV28 and TRBJ1-6; TRBD1 is a possible D gene (5 bases). Trimming cost V 8 bases and J 7 bases, with 12 bases left between them. There are 13 residues in the CDR3. Germline assignment: CDR1 MDHEN and CDR2 SYDVKM. The CDR3 loop is CASLGGGNSPLHF. CDR3 sequence (DNA): TGTGCCAGCCTGGGGGGTGGGAATTCACCCCTCCACTTT.

The gene calls are TRBV11-2 and TRBJ2-2; no reliable D call. Germline CDR1 reads SGHAT; CDR2 reads FQNNGV. Deletions cut 0 bases from V and 5 bases from J, with 10 bases between. This CDR3 has 15 residues. This CDR3 reads CASSLDPLNTGELFF. The CDR3 DNA sequence: TGTGCCAGCAGCTTAGACCCCTTAAATACCGGGGAGCTGTTTTTT. Supplemented by reference TRBV11-2 and TRBJ2-2, the full variable domain reads EAGVAQSPRYKIIEKRQSVAFWCNPISGHATLYWYQQILGQGPKLLIQFQNNGVVDDSQLPKDRFSAERLKGVDSTLKIQPAKLEDSAVYLCASSLDPLNTGELFFGEGSRLTVL.

The CDR3 nucleotides are TGTGCCAGCAGCTTGTCGGAGGCGCGGGAGACCCAGTACTTC. Its translation is CASSLSEARETQYF. The chain couples TRBV5-4 to TRBJ2-5; D might be TRBD2 (5 bases). V was cut by 1 base and J by 5 bases, with 12 bases left in between. Germline V lookup: CDR1 SGHNT, CDR2 YYREEE (reference sequence). The CDR3 runs to 14 residues.

The chain is built from TRBV7-2 and TRBJ1-2; D not resolved. The CDR3 length is 13 residues. V dropped 5 bases and J dropped 8 bases, with 15 bases sitting between them. CDR1 and CDR2 (germline): SGHTA, FQGNSA. As DNA, the CDR3 is TGTGCCAGCAGCGGGTCCCTTGCTAGCGGCTACACCTTC. This codes for CASSGSLASGYTF.